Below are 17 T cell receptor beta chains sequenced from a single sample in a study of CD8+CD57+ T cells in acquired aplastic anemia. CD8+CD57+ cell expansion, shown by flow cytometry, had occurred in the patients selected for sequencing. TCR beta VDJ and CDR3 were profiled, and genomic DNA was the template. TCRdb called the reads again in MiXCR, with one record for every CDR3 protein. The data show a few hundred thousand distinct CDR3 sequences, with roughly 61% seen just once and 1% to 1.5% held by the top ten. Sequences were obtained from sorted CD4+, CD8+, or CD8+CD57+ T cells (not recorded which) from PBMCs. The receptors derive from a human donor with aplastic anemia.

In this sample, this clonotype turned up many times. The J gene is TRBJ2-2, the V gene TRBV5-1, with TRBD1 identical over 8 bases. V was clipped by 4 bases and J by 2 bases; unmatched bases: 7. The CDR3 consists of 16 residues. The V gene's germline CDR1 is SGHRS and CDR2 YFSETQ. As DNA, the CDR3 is TGCGCCAGCAGCCCCGACAGGGGAGCAAACACCGGGGAGCTGTTTTTT. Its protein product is CASSPDRGANTGELFF. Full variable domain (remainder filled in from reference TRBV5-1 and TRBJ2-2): KAGVTQTPRYLIKTRGQQVTLSCSPISGHRSVSWYQQTPGQGLQFLFEYFSETQRNKGNFPGRFSGRQFSNSRSEMNVSTLELGDSALYLCASSPDRGANTGELFFGEGSRLTVL.

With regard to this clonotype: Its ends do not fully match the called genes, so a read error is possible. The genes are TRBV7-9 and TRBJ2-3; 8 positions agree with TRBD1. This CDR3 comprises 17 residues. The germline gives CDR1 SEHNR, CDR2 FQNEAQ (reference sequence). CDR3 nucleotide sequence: TGTGCCAGCAGCTTCTCGACAGGGGTTTTTGGCACAGATACGCAGTGTTTT. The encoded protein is CASSFSTGVFGTDTQCF.

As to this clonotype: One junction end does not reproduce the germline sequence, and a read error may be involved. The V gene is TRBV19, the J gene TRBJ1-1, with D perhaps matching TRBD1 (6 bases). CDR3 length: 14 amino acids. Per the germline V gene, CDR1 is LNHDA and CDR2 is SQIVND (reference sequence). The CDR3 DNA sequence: TGTGCCAGTAGTATATTGTCTGGGGACACTGGAGCTTTCTTT. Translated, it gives CASSILSGDTGAFF.

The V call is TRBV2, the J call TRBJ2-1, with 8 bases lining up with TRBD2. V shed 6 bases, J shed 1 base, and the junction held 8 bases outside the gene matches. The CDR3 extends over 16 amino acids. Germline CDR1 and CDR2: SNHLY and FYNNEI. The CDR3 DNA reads TGTGCCAGCAGGGACGCGGGGGGTGGGTCCTACAATGAGCAGTTCTTC. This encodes CASRDAGGGSYNEQFF. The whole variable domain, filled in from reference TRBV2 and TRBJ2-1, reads EPEVTQTPSHQVTQMGQEVILRCVPISNHLYFYWYRQILGQKVEFLVSFYNNEISEKSEIFDDQFSVERPDGSNFTLKIRSTKLEDSAMYFCASRDAGGGSYNEQFFGPGTRLTVL.

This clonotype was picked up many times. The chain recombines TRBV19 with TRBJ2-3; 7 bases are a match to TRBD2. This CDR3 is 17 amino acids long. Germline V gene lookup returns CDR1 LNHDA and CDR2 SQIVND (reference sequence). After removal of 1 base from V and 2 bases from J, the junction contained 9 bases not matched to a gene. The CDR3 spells CASSIGGGGSHTDTQYF. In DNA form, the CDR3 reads TGTGCCAGTAGTATAGGGGGGGGGGGTTCACACACAGATACGCAGTATTTT.

The CDR3: CATSSRDSNEKLFF. The CDR3 DNA follows: TGTGCCACCAGCAGCCGGGACTCGAATGAAAAACTGTTTTTT. The J gene is TRBJ1-4, the V gene TRBV15; D might be TRBD1 (5 bases). The length of the CDR3 is 14 residues. V was pared by 3 bases and J by 5 bases, with 10 bases between. Germline values: CDR1 LNHNV, CDR2 YYDKDF (reference sequence).

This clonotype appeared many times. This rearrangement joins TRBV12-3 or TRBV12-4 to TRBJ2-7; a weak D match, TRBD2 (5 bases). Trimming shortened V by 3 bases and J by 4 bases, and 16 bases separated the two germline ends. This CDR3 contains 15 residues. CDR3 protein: CASSLTPPGNYEQYF. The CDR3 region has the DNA TGTGCCAGCAGTTTGACTCCGCCGGGGAATTACGAGCAGTACTTC.

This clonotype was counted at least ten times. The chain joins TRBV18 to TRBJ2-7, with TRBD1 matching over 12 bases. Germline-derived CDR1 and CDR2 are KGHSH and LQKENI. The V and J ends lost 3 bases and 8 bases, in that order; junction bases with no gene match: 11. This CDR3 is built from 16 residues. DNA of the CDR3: TGTGCCAGCTCACCGGGTGGGGACAGGGGGCTTAACCAGCAGTACTTC. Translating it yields CASSPGGDRGLNQQYF.

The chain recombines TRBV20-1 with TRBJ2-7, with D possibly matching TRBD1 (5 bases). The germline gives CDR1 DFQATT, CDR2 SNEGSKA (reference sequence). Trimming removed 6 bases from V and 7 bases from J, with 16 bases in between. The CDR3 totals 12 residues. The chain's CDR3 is CSASSQGYEQYF. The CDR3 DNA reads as TGCAGTGCCAGCAGCCAGGGTTATGAGCAGTACTTC.

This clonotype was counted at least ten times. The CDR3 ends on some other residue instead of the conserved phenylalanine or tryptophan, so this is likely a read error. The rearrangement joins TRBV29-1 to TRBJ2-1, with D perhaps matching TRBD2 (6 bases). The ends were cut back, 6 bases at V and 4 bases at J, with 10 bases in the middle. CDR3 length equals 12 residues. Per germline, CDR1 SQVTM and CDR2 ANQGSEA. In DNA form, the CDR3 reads TGCAGCGTGGAGGCGGGGTACAATGAGCAGTTCCTC. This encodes CSVEAGYNEQFL.

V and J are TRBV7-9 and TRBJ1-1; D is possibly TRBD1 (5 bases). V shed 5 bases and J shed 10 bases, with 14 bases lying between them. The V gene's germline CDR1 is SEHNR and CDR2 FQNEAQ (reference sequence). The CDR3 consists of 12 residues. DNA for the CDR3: TGTGCCAGCAGCCCACCGTTCAGGGTAGCTTTCTTT. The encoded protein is CASSPPFRVAFF.

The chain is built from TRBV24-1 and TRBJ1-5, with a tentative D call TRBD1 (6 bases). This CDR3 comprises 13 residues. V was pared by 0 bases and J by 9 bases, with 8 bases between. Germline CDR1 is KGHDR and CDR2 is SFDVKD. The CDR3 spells CATSDLRGVPQHF. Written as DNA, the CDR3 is TGTGCCACCAGTGATTTGAGGGGGGTGCCCCAGCATTTT.

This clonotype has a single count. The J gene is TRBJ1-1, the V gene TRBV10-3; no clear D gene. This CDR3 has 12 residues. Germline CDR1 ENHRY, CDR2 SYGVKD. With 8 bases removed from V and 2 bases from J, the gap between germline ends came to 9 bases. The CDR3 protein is CAIGDSNTEAFF. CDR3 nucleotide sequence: TGTGCCATCGGGGATTCTAACACTGAAGCTTTCTTT.

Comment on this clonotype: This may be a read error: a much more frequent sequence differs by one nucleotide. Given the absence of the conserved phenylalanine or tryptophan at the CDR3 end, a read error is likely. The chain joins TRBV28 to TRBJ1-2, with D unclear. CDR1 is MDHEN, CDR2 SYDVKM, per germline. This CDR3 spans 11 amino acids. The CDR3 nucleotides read TGTGCCAGCAATTTAGACTATGGCTACACCCTC. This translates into CASNLDYGYTL.

DNA for the CDR3: TGCAGCGCCGCGGGGACAGGTCTTAATTCACCCCTCCACTTT. Its translation: CSAAGTGLNSPLHF. The rearrangement joins TRBV29-1 to TRBJ1-6; 8 bases agree with TRBD1. The CDR3 is 14 amino acids. The trim removed 7 bases at V and 6 bases at J, leaving 8 bases unmatched. The germline V gene has CDR1 SQVTM and CDR2 ANQGSEA.

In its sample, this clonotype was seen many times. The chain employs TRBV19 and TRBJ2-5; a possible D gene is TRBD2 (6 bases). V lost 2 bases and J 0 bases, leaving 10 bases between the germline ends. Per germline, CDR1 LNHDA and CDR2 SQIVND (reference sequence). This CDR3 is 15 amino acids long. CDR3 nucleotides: TGTGCCAGTAGTATACGCCGGGACTACCAAGAGACCCAGTACTTC. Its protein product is CASSIRRDYQETQYF.

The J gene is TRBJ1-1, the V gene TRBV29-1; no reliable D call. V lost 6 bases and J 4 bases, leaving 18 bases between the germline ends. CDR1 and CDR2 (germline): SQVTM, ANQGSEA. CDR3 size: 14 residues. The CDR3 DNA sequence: TGCAGCGTCGGCCGGGAGGTTATGAGCACTGAAGCTTTCTTT. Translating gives CSVGREVMSTEAFF.